These T cell receptor beta chains were read from a single sample in a study of T cell responses to AZD1222 COVID-19 vaccine. Data came from immunoSEQ multiplex PCR; TCRdb stores just in-frame clones and leaves some out. Of roughly 99,000 clones listed, 92% were seen once; the top ten hold about 8.1%. The input for sequencing was peripheral blood, taken 28 days after the second AZD1222 dose. The receptors here all came from an adult who received the AZD1222 COVID-19 vaccine. Each CDR3 is given with its conserved first and last residue. Fields, in order: J gene, D gene, clone size, V gene, CDR3 DNA, CDR3 protein. A D gene is named only where the DNA matches it firmly. Expanded clones get a size class; other rows say once, few or many, or leave the size out.

J: TRBJ2-5; D: TRBD2; size: NA; V: TRBV5-1; DNA: TGCGCCAGCAGCTTGGAGTTTGGAGCGGGGCCGCTAAGAGAGACCCAGTACTTC; CDR3: CASSLEFGAGPLRETQYF
J: TRBJ2-6; D: NA; size: NA; V: TRBV9; DNA: TGTGCCAGCAGCGTAGCCTCGCTCTGGGGGGCCAACGTCCTGACTTTC; CDR3: CASSVASLWGANVLTF
J: TRBJ1-1; D: NA; size: NA; V: TRBV3-1/TRBV3-2; DNA: TGTGCCAGCAGCCAAGCCATAATGAACACTGAAGCTTTCTTT; CDR3: CASSQAIMNTEAFF
J: TRBJ1-5; D: NA; size: NA; V: TRBV4-1; DNA: TGCGCCAGCAGCCAAGATTGGAAGGGGTATAGCAATCAGCCCCAGCATTTT; CDR3: CASSQDWKGYSNQPQHF
J: TRBJ2-2; D: TRBD1; size: NA; V: TRBV5-4; DNA: TGTGCCAGCAGCCTACAGGGGACCGGGGAGCTGTTTTTT; CDR3: CASSLQGTGELFF
J: TRBJ1-3; D: NA; size: NA; V: TRBV7-9; DNA: TGTGCCAGCAGCCTAGTATCGGGACGGTTAAACACCATATATTTT; CDR3: CASSLVSGRLNTIYF
J: TRBJ1-2; D: NA; size: NA; V: TRBV20-1; DNA: TGCAGTGCAAAGGGGGGGAATGGCTACACCTTC; CDR3: CSAKGGNGYTF
J: TRBJ2-2; D: NA; size: NA; V: TRBV7-7; DNA: TGTGCTACCAGGGGGGGCTACACCGGGGAGCTGTTTTTT; CDR3: CATRGGYTGELFF
J: TRBJ1-1; D: NA; size: NA; V: TRBV24-1; DNA: TGTGCCACCAGTGATAGAACTGGAAAAGCTTTCTTT; CDR3: CATSDRTGKAFF
J: TRBJ2-7; D: NA; size: NA; V: TRBV18; DNA: TGTGCCAGCTCACCTCGACAGGAAACCTACGAGCAGTACTTC; CDR3: CASSPRQETYEQYF
J: TRBJ1-1; D: TRBD1; size: NA; V: TRBV7-8; DNA: TGTGCCAGCAGCCCGTCACAGGGGCCGGGGAACACTGAAGCTTTCTTT; CDR3: CASSPSQGPGNTEAFF
J: TRBJ1-5; D: NA; size: once; V: TRBV6-4; DNA: TGTGCCAGCAGTGACTTCTCGGGCAGTAGCAATCAGCCCCAGCATTTT; CDR3: CASSDFSGSSNQPQHF
J: TRBJ1-1; D: NA; size: NA; V: TRBV11-2; DNA: TGTGCCAGCAGCTTAGCCCGGTTAAACACTGAAGCTTTCTTT; CDR3: CASSLARLNTEAFF
J: TRBJ1-4; D: NA; size: once; V: TRBV25-1; DNA: TGTGCCAGCAGTGCGGGGTGGACAACTAATGAAAAACTGTTTTTT; CDR3: CASSAGWTTNEKLFF
J: TRBJ1-6; D: NA; size: NA; V: TRBV10-3; DNA: TGTGCCATCAGTGTCAAGCTTCAGAATTCACCCCTCCACTTT; CDR3: CAISVKLQNSPLHF
J: TRBJ2-5; D: TRBD2; size: NA; V: TRBV7-2; DNA: TGTGCCAGCAGCCTCCTCGGGGGGGAGACCCAGTACTTC; CDR3: CASSLLGGETQYF